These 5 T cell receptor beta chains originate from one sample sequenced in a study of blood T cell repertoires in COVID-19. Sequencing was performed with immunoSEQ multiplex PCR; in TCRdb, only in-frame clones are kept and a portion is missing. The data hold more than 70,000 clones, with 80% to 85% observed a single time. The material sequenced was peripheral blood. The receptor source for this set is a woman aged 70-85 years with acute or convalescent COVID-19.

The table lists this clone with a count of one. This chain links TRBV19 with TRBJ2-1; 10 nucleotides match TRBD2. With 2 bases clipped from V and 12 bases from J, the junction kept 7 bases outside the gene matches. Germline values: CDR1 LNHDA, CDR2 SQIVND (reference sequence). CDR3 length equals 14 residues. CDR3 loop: CASSINPSGSGQFF. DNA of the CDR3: TGTGCCAGTAGTATAAATCCTAGCGGGAGCGGGCAGTTCTTC.

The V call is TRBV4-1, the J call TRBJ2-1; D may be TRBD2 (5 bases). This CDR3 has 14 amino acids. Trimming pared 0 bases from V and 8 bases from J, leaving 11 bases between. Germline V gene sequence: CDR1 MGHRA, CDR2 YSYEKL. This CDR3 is CASSQDRSGDEQFF. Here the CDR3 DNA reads TGCGCCAGCAGCCAAGATAGGTCCGGGGATGAGCAGTTCTTC.

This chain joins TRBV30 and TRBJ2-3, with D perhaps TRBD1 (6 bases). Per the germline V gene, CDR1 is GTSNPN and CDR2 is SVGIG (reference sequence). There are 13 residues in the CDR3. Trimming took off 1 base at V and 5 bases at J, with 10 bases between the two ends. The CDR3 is CAWSGGLEDTQYF. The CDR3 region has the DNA TGTGCCTGGAGTGGGGGGCTGGAAGATACGCAGTATTTT.

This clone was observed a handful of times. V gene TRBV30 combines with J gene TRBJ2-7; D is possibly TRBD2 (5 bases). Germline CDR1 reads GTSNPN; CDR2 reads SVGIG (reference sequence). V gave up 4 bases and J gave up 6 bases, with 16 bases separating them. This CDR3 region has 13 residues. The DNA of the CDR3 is TGTGCCTGGACCCGGAGGAGCCCGGCCGAGCAGTACTTC. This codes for CAWTRRSPAEQYF.

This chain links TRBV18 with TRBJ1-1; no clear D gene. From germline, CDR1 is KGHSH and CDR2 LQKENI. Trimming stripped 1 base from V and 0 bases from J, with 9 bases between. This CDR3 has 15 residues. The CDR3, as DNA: TGTGCCAGCTCACCACAGAGCGGGATGAACACTGAAGCTTTCTTT. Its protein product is CASSPQSGMNTEAFF.